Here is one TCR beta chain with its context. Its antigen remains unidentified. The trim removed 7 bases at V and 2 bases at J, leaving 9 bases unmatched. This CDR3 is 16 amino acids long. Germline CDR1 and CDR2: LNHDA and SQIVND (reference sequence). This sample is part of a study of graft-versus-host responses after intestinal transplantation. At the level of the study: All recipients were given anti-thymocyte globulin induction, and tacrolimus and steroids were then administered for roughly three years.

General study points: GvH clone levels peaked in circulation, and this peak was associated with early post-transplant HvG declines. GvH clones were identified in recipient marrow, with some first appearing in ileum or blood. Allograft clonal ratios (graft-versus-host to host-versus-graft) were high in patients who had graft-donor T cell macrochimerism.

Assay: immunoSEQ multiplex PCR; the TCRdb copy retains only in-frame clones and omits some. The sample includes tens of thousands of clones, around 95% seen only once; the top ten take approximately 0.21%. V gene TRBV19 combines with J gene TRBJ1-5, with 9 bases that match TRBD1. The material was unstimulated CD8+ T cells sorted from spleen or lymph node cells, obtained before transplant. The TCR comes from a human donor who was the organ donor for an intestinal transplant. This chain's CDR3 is CASNIGTGLRNQPQHF. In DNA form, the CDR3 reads TGTGCCAGTAACATAGGGACAGGGTTGCGCAATCAGCCCCAGCATTTT.